This T cell receptor beta chain was obtained from a study of T-cell reconstitution after alpha-beta-depleted transplantation in children. This CDR3 is built from 14 residues. Germline values: CDR1 LNHDA, CDR2 SQIVND (reference sequence). V was shortened by 8 bases and J by 0 bases, with 13 bases between the two germline ends. It was with unique molecular identifiers that the TCRbeta library was prepared. TCRdb fed the PCR reads into MiXCR, producing one record per CDR3 protein. The top ten hold around 6.2% of the sample, which has around 200,000 distinct CDR3 sequences, under 9.5% seen once. This clonotype was counted only a few times.

The chain couples TRBV19 to TRBJ1-2; D is ambiguous. The sequence was obtained from a human donor who donated a stem cell graft to a child with acute lymphoblastic leukemia. The sample here was PBMCs from the stem cell graft donor, taken from the stem cell graft. The CDR3 loop reads CASSEGISNYGYTF. DNA for the CDR3: TGTGCCAGTTCAGAAGGGATATCTAACTATGGCTACACCTTC.